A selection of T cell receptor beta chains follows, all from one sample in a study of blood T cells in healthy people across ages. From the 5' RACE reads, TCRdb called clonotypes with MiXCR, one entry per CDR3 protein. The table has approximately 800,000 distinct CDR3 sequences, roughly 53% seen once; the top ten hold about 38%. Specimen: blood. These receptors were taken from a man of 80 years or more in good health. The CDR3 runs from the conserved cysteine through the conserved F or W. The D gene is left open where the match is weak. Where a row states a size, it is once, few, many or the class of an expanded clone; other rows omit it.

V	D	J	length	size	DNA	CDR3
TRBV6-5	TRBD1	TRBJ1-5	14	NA	TGTGCCAGCAGAACAAGACAGGGGAATCAGCCCCAGCATTTT	CASRTRQGNQPQHF
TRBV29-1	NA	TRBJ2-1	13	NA	TGCAGCGTCGGAGGACAGATCCAAGAGACCCAGTTCTTC	CSVGGQIQETQFF
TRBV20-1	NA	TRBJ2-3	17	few	TGCAGTGCTAGAGATATTTGGGCAGAACGTGGGCACAGATACGCGTATTTT	CSARDIWAERGHRYAYF
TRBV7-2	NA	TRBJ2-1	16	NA	TGTGCCAGCAGCTTAGCTGGAGACGTAACCTACAATGAGCAGTTCTTC	CASSLAGDVTYNEQFF
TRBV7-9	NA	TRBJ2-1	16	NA	TGTGCCAGCAGCCCTCACAGGGCGCTAGGGGTCAATGAGCAGTTCTTC	CASSPHRALGVNEQFF
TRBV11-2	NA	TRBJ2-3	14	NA	TGTGCCAGCAGCCAGGAACCTAGCACAGATACGCAGTATTTT	CASSQEPSTDTQYF
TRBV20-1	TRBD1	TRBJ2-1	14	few	TGCAGTGCCCCGAAGACAGGGGTCAACAATGAGCAGTTCTTC	CSAPKTGVNNEQFF
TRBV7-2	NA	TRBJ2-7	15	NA	TGTGCCAGCACCCTGGGGCATCGGTCCTACAATGAGCAGTACTTC	CASTLGHRSYNEQYF
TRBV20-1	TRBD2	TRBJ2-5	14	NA	TGCAGTGCTAGCGCCGGGACTAGCGGGAAGGGGCAGTACTTC	CSASAGTSGKGQYF
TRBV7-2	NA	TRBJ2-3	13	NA	TGTGCCAGCAGCGTTGATTTATCGGGGACGCAGTATTTT	CASSVDLSGTQYF
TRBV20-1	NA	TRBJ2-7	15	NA	TGCAGTGCCTATAAAGCCGGGACGGTGTACAATGAGCAGTACTTC	CSAYKAGTVYNEQYF
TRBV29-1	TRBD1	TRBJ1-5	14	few	TGCAGCGTTGCTCGCGGGACAGACAATCAGCCCCAGCATTTT	CSVARGTDNQPQHF
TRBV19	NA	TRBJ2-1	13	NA	TGTGCCACCAAACGGGCAAGGTTGGATGAGCAGTTCTTC	CATKRARLDEQFF
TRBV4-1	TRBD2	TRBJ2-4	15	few	TGCGCCAGCAGCTCCCTATTGGGGGGGAAAAACATTCAGTACTTC	CASSSLLGGKNIQYF
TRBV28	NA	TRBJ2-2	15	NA	TGTGCCAGCAGTCTATCCCCCTCGAACACCGGGGAGCTGTTTTTT	CASSLSPSNTGELFF
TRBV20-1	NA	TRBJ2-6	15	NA	TGCAGTGCTAGAGAGTTAGGGACTGGGGCCAACGTCCTGACTTTC	CSARELGTGANVLTF
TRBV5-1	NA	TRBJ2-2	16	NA	TGCGCCAGCAGCTTTCCCGCAGGGCGCGGCACCGGGGAGCTGTTTTTT	CASSFPAGRGTGELFF
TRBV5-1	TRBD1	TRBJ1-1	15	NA	TGCGCCAGCAGCTCAACAGGGGGCTCTAACACTGAAGCTTTCTTT	CASSSTGGSNTEAFF
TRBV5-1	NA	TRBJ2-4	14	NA	TGCGCCAGCAGCACGGACATAGCCAAAAACATTCAGTACTTC	CASSTDIAKNIQYF
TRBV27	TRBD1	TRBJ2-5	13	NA	TGTGCCAGCAGGAAGGGGGCGTTAGAGACCCAGTACTTC	CASRKGALETQYF
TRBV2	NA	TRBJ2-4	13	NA	TGTGCCAGCACTCTCAGGGGTTTGGACATTCAGTACTTC	CASTLRGLDIQYF
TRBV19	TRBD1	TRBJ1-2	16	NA	TGTGCCAGTAGAAGGGGGCTGGGGACAGCCACATATGGCTACACCTTC	CASRRGLGTATYGYTF
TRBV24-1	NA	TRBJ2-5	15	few	TGTGCCACCAGTGCCGGGGACAACCGGGGGGAGACCCAGTACTTC	CATSAGDNRGETQYF
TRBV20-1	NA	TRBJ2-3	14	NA	TGCAGTGCCCCAGGGCGGTATAGCACAGATACGCAGTATTTT	CSAPGRYSTDTQYF
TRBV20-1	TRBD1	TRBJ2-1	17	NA	TGCAGTGCTAGAGATAGGAGCAGGGGGCGCGCCTACAATGAGCAGTTCTTC	CSARDRSRGRAYNEQFF
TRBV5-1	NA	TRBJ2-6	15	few	TGTGCCAGCAGCTCCCGGGGAACCGGGGCCAACGTCCTGACTTTC	CASSSRGTGANVLTF
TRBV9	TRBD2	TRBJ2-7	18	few	TGTGCCAGCAGCGCGGCCCGTCGGGGGACTAGCGATCCCTACGAGCAGTACTTC	CASSAARRGTSDPYEQYF
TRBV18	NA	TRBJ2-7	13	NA	TGTGCCAGCTCACCCGGCTCGGCCTACGAGCAGTACTTC	CASSPGSAYEQYF
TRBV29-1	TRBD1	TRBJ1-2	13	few	TGCAGCGTTGTCACTACAGGGGGTGGTGGCTACACCTTC	CSVVTTGGGGYTF
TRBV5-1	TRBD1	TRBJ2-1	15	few	TGCGCCAGCAGCTTCCGGGACAGGGGGTCTAATGAGCAGTTCTTC	CASSFRDRGSNEQFF
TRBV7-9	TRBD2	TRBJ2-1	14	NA	TGTGCCAGCATACTAGCGGGAGGCAGCAATGAGCAGTTCTTC	CASILAGGSNEQFF
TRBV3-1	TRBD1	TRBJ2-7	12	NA	TGTGCCAGCAGCCAGGTTGGACAGGCATTGTACTTC	CASSQVGQALYF
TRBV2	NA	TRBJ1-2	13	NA	TGTGCCAGCAGCGACGGATTTAACTATGGCTACACCTTC	CASSDGFNYGYTF
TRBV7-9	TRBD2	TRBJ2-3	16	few	TGTGCCAGCAGCGTCTGGACTAGCGGTAGCACAGATACGCAGTATTTT	CASSVWTSGSTDTQYF
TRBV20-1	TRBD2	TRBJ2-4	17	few	TGCAGTGCTAGAGACGTACTAGCGACGATAGCCAAAAACATTCAGTACTTC	CSARDVLATIAKNIQYF
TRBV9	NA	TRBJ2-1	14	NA	TGTGCCAGCAGCGTAGAAGGGACCAACAATGAGCAGTTCTTC	CASSVEGTNNEQFF
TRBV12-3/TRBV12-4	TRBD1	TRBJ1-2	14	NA	TGTGCCAGCAGTCCGACCCTACAGGGGAGTGGCTACACCTTC	CASSPTLQGSGYTF
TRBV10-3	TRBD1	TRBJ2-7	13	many	TGTGCCATCAGGCGGGACAGGGATAACGAGCAGTACTTC	CAIRRDRDNEQYF
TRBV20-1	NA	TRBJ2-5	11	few	TGCAGTGCTAGAGGGGTGGAGACCCAGTACTTC	CSARGVETQYF
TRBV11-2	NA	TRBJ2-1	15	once	TGTGCCAGCAGGCGTATTGCAGGACCCCGGGATGAGCAGTTCTTC	CASRRIAGPRDEQFF
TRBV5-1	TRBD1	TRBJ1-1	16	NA	TGCGCCAGCAGTTTGTTGGACAGGGGTATGAACGCTGAAGCTTTCTTT	CASSLLDRGMNAEAFF
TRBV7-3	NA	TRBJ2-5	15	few	TGTGCCAGCAGCCAAGGGACTCCTTACGTCGAGACCCAGTACTTC	CASSQGTPYVETQYF
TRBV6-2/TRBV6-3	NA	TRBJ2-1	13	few	TGTGCCAGCACAATCGGGTTTTACAATGAGCAGTTCTTC	CASTIGFYNEQFF
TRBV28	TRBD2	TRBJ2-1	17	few	TGTGCCAGCAGCAACATAGCGGGATTGAGCTCCTACAATGAGCAGTTCTTC	CASSNIAGLSSYNEQFF
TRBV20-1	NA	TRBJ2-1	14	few	TGCAGTGCAGATGGGCCGAGCTCCTACAATGAGCAGTTCTTC	CSADGPSSYNEQFF
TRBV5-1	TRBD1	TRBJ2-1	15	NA	TGCGCCAGCAGCGTGGACAGGGGAGAAAGGGATGAGCAGTTCTTC	CASSVDRGERDEQFF
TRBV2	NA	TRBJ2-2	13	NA	TGTGCCAGCAGGGCCGACGTCACCGGGGAGCTGTTTTTT	CASRADVTGELFF
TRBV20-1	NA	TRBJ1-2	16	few	TGCAGTGCTAGATCCCTATATTTAGTCATTAACTATGGCTACACCTTC	CSARSLYLVINYGYTF
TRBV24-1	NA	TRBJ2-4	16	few	TGTGCCACCAGTGATTTGGGCAGTCTAGCCAAAAACATTCAGTACTTC	CATSDLGSLAKNIQYF
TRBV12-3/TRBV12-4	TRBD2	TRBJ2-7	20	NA	TGTGCCAGCAGTTTAGACCTCCCCCTCCTAGCGGGAGGGAACTCCTACGAGCAGTACTTC	CASSLDLPLLAGGNSYEQYF
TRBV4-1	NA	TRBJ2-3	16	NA	TGCGCCAGCAGCCAAGATATTGGGGGCAGGATGGGATACGCGTATTTT	CASSQDIGGRMGYAYF
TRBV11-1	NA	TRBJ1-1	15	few	TGTGCCAGCAGTCCAAACCCGACAGCGAACACTGAAGCTTTCTTT	CASSPNPTANTEAFF
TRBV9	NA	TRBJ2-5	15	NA	TGTGCCAGCAGCGCCCTGCAGGGGTCCTACAATGAGCAGTACTTC	CASSALQGSYNEQYF
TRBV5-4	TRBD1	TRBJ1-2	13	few	TGTGCCAGCAGCACCCAGGGGGGCTATGGCTACACCTTC	CASSTQGGYGYTF
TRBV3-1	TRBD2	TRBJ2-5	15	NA	TGTGCCAGCAGACCCGGGAGGGCTAACCAAGAGACCCAGTACTTC	CASRPGRANQETQYF